The T cell receptor (beta chain) described here comes from a study of regulatory T cells in long-lasting Graves disease. Time point given: newly diagnosed GD, antithyroid drugs for less than 3 months. Preparation of the TCR library used RNA extracted from PBMCs. This clonotype was detected many times. Its antigen is still unknown. Construction of the TCR beta libraries employed iRepertoire HTBI primers in conjunction with Arm-PCR of CDR3 regions. One entry per CDR3 protein results from TCRdb running MiXCR on the multiplex PCR reads. The sample has about 440,000 distinct CDR3 sequences; about a sixth are singletons. Regarding the study as a whole: Favoring TRBV28, TRBJ1-2 and TRBJ2-5 was a feature seen in persistent disease.

Between the trimmed V and J ends, which lost 8 bases and 3 bases, there was a span of 4 bases. CDR1 is LNHDA and CDR2 is SQIVND in the germline V gene (reference sequence). The CDR3 covers 10 residues. The same sample was also studied in work on T cells in Graves' hyperthyroidism and ophthalmopathy. From that report: Most thyroid clonotypes with frequency above 0.001 were detected in blood.

The sample here was peripheral blood mononuclear cells (PBMCs), taken at new diagnosis, from a patient treated with antithyroid drugs. The receptor was isolated from a woman aged 25 to 39 with Graves disease. The J gene is TRBJ1-2, the V gene TRBV19; no firm D call. Here the CDR3 reads CASYHYGYTF. The CDR3 DNA reads as TGTGCCAGTTACCACTATGGCTACACCTTC.